The 20 T cell receptor beta chains presented below share a single source sample, sequenced in a study of blood T cell repertoires in COVID-19. Method: immunoSEQ multiplex PCR; TCRdb's copy keeps in-frame clones and lacks some. The sample has around 380,000 clones, roughly 86% seen once. The sample consisted of PBMCs or T cells enriched from blood (not recorded which). The source of these receptors is a man younger than 45 who had recovered from COVID-19.

The chain's CDR3 is CSAPNQGEAFF. CDR3 nucleotides: TGCAGTGCCCCGAATCAGGGTGAAGCTTTCTTT. The genes are TRBV20-1 and TRBJ1-1, with D perhaps matching TRBD1 (5 bases). CDR1 DFQATT and CDR2 SNEGSKA come from the germline V gene (reference sequence). V was clipped by 6 bases and J by 7 bases, with 12 bases between them. The CDR3 loop spans 11 amino acids.

V gene TRBV5-1 combines with J gene TRBJ1-1, with 10 bases that match TRBD1. CDR1 and CDR2 (germline): SGHRS, YFSETQ. The CDR3 runs to 17 residues. V lost 7 bases and J lost 2; bases outside the gene matches: 14. The DNA of the CDR3 is TGCGCCAGCCGAAACCCCAAGGGACAGGGGACAAACACTGAAGCTTTCTTT. It encodes CASRNPKGQGTNTEAFF.

V gene TRBV30 combines with J gene TRBJ1-1, with TRBD1 as a possible D gene (6 bases). The CDR3 extends over 12 amino acids. Between the trimmed V and J ends, which lost 8 bases and 6 bases, there was a span of 16 bases. Germline values: CDR1 GTSNPN, CDR2 SVGIG (reference sequence). CDR3 in DNA: TGTGCCCGGGGGGACACAGGAGCTGAAGCTTTCTTT. Translating gives CARGDTGAEAFF.

The rearrangement joins TRBV9 to TRBJ2-7; D possibly corresponds to TRBD1 (6 bases). In germline, CDR1 is SGDLS, CDR2 YYNGEE. The length of the CDR3 is 15 residues. V was trimmed by 2 bases and J by 4 bases, leaving 16 bases between them. CDR3 sequence reads: CASSVGGGFEYEQYF. The CDR3 bases are TGTGCCAGCAGCGTTGGGGGCGGTTTCGAGTACGAGCAGTACTTC. The whole variable domain, filled in from reference TRBV9 and TRBJ2-7, reads DSGVTQTPKHLITATGQRVTLRCSPRSGDLSVYWYQQSLDQGLQFLIQYYNGEERAKGNILERFSAQQFPDLHSELNLSSLELGDSALYFCASSVGGGFEYEQYFGPGTRLTVT.

The chain employs TRBV12-3 or TRBV12-4 and TRBJ1-5; D call uncertain. Trimming shortened V by 2 bases and J by 7 bases, and 6 bases separated the two germline ends. There are 12 residues in the CDR3. As DNA, the CDR3 is TGTGCCAGCAGTTTACCAGGCCAGCCCCAGCATTTT. The encoded protein is CASSLPGQPQHF.

The count of this clone is one. The rearrangement uses TRBV7-8 and TRBJ1-3, with a weak D call TRBD1 (6 bases). Germline V CDR1 and CDR2: SGHVS, FQNEAQ. V was trimmed by 5 bases and J by 0 bases, leaving 11 bases between them. The CDR3 extends over 15 amino acids. The CDR3 region is CASSPGTHSGNTIYF. The CDR3 nucleotides are TGTGCCAGCAGCCCCGGGACACACTCTGGAAACACCATATATTTT.

The chain recombines TRBV5-5 with TRBJ1-2, with D maybe TRBD1 (6 bases). CDR3 length: 13 residues. Germline V gene lookup returns CDR1 SGHKS and CDR2 YYEKEE (reference sequence). The ends were cut back, 1 base at V and 5 bases at J, with 9 bases in the middle. In DNA form, the CDR3 reads TGTGCCAGCAGCTTGTCGGACAGATATGGCTACACCTTC. It specifies CASSLSDRYGYTF.

V usage is TRBV4-3 and J usage is TRBJ1-5, with a tentative D call TRBD1 (5 bases). The germline V gene has CDR1 LGHNA and CDR2 YSLEER. Trimming removed 0 bases from V and 5 bases from J, with 5 bases in between. The CDR3 is 13 residues long. The CDR3 spells CASSQDRDQPQHF. In DNA, the CDR3 is TGCGCCAGCAGCCAAGACAGGGATCAGCCCCAGCATTTT.

This clone came up once. The J gene is TRBJ1-5, the V gene TRBV27; 9 bases map to TRBD1. This CDR3 has 17 residues. The germline V gene has CDR1 MNHEY and CDR2 SMNVEV (reference sequence). Trimming removed 0 bases from V and 5 bases from J; junction bases left unmatched: 8. Here the CDR3 DNA reads TGTGCCAGCAGTTTATCCACTACAGGGGGCCCCGATCAGCCCCAGCATTTT. This gives the protein CASSLSTTGGPDQPQHF.

V gene TRBV19 combines with J gene TRBJ1-5, with D maybe TRBD1 (5 bases). Trimming shortened V by 2 bases and J by 5 bases, and 16 bases separated the two germline ends. This CDR3 is 16 amino acids long. Germline values: CDR1 LNHDA, CDR2 SQIVND (reference sequence). CDR3 amino acids: CASSISPGWSDQPQHF. In nucleotides, the CDR3 is TGTGCCAGTAGTATATCTCCAGGGTGGTCGGATCAGCCCCAGCATTTT. The complete variable domain, with remaining parts taken from reference TRBV19 and TRBJ1-5, reads DGGITQSPKYLFRKEGQNVTLSCEQNLNHDAMYWYRQDPGQGLRLIYYSQIVNDFQKGDIAEGYSVSREKKESFPLTVTSAQKNPTAFYLCASSISPGWSDQPQHFGDGTRLSIL.

This clone has a single count. The chain recombines TRBV7-8 with TRBJ1-3, with TRBD1 matching over 8 bases. From germline, CDR1 is SGHVS and CDR2 FQNEAQ. With V trimmed by 3 bases and J by 0 bases, 13 bases remained unmatched. The CDR3 totals 19 residues. As DNA, the CDR3 is TGTGCCAGCAGCTTTATGGACAGGGTCCCCTTTTACTCTGGAAACACCATATATTTT. Amino acids: CASSFMDRVPFYSGNTIYF.

J is TRBJ1-4 and V is TRBV30; D is perhaps TRBD1 (5 bases). The CDR3 totals 15 residues. Looked up from germline, CDR1 is GTSNPN and CDR2 is SVGIG (reference sequence). Trimming removed 2 bases at V and 8 bases at J, with 18 bases between. Here the CDR3 reads CAWSPAGGLREKLFF. The CDR3 nucleotides are TGTGCCTGGAGTCCCGCGGGGGGTCTAAGGGAAAAACTGTTTTTT.

The rearrangement joins TRBV11-2 to TRBJ1-1, with 10 bases lining up with TRBD1. The CDR3 sequence is 14 residues long. V lost 5 bases and J lost 5; bases outside the gene matches: 5. Germline CDR1 is SGHAT and CDR2 is FQNNGV. The CDR3 protein is CASSPTGGRTEAFF. The DNA of the CDR3 is TGTGCCAGCAGCCCGACAGGGGGCCGGACTGAAGCTTTCTTT.

The chain recombines TRBV9 with TRBJ2-3; 11 bases match TRBD2. Germline lookup yields CDR1 SGDLS and CDR2 YYNGEE. This CDR3 spans 16 amino acids. V was clipped by 3 bases and J by 3 bases; unmatched bases: 6. The CDR3 loop reads CASSARPSGGTDTQYF. CDR3 bases: TGTGCCAGCAGCGCGAGACCTAGCGGGGGGACAGATACGCAGTATTTT. Together with reference TRBV9 and TRBJ2-3, the CDR3 gives the full variable domain: DSGVTQTPKHLITATGQRVTLRCSPRSGDLSVYWYQQSLDQGLQFLIQYYNGEERAKGNILERFSAQQFPDLHSELNLSSLELGDSALYFCASSARPSGGTDTQYFGPGTRLTVL.

The V call is TRBV4-3, the J call TRBJ2-1; D uncertain. The CDR3 consists of 15 residues. V was trimmed by 2 bases and J by 0 bases, leaving 8 bases between them. Germline-derived CDR1 and CDR2 are LGHNA and YSLEER. CDR3 loop: CASSQTADSYNEQFF. The CDR3 region has the DNA TGCGCCAGCAGCCAAACAGCCGACTCCTACAATGAGCAGTTCTTC.

The chain is built from TRBV18 and TRBJ1-2; no clear D gene. CDR1 and CDR2 (germline): KGHSH, LQKENI. The CDR3 loop spans 16 amino acids. Trimming cost V 4 bases and J 5 bases, with 20 bases left between them. The CDR3 protein is CASSRSSGGSIYGYTF. Here the CDR3 DNA reads TGTGCCAGCTCACGAAGTTCGGGCGGGAGTATTTATGGCTACACCTTC.

J is TRBJ1-2 and V is TRBV2, with 7 bases identical to TRBD1. From germline, CDR1 is SNHLY and CDR2 FYNNEI. This CDR3 is 12 amino acids long. With V trimmed by 11 bases and J by 10 bases, 13 bases remained unmatched. The CDR3 region has the DNA TGTGCCGTAACCGGGACAGAGGCTTACTACACCTTC. Translating gives CAVTGTEAYYTF.

In its sample, this clone was seen once. V and J are TRBV5-1 and TRBJ1-3, with D perhaps TRBD1 (6 bases). The germline V gene has CDR1 SGHRS and CDR2 YFSETQ. The CDR3 sequence is 13 residues long. V gave up 5 bases and J gave up 3 bases, with 9 bases separating them. This CDR3 reads CASREGVGNTIYF. The CDR3 DNA reads as TGCGCCAGCAGAGAGGGGGTTGGAAACACCATATATTTT.

The CDR3 region is CASSRGTGGTYGYTF. As DNA, the CDR3 is TGTGCCAGCAGCCGAGGGACAGGGGGCACCTATGGCTACACCTTC. The rearrangement joins TRBV3-1 (or the pseudogene TRBV3-2) to TRBJ1-2, with 12 nucleotides matching TRBD1. After removal of 4 bases from V and 4 bases from J, the junction contained 4 bases not matched to a gene. This CDR3 region has 15 residues. Germline V gene data show CDR1 as LGHDT and CDR2 as YNNKEL (reference sequence).

V gene TRBV2 combines with J gene TRBJ1-1, with D perhaps matching TRBD1 (5 bases). Germline V gene sequence: CDR1 SNHLY, CDR2 FYNNEI. The V end was cut by 4 bases, the J end by 1 base, with 16 bases between. This CDR3 is built from 16 residues. This CDR3 reads CASSAVHGAANTEAFF. The CDR3 DNA sequence: TGTGCCAGCAGTGCCGTCCATGGGGCGGCGAACACTGAAGCTTTCTTT.